Here is one TCR beta chain with its context. Looked up from germline, CDR1 is SEHNR and CDR2 is FQNEAQ (reference sequence). With V trimmed by 8 bases and J by 6 bases, 10 bases remained unmatched. This CDR3 region has 15 residues. The record originates from a study of blood T cell repertoires in COVID-19. Here immunoSEQ multiplex PCR was the method, and the copy in TCRdb shows in-frame clones only, minus some. Among more than 150,000 clones, just under 80% were seen once, and the ten largest hold about 14%. This clonotype was obtained from a woman older than 75 with acute or convalescent COVID-19. Material: peripheral blood. This chain connects TRBV7-9 to TRBJ1-5; 10 positions match TRBD1. CDR3 loop: CASSVDRGQGQPQHF. CDR3 in DNA: TGTGCCAGCTCGGTTGACAGGGGGCAAGGTCAGCCCCAGCATTTT.